One sample yielded the 22 T cell receptor beta chains listed below, sequenced in a study of Ad26.COV2.S vaccination and SARS-CoV-2 variants. Libraries were prepared by immunoSEQ multiplex PCR; TCRdb keeps only in-frame clonotypes and omits some of them. The sample carries around 250,000 clones, approximately 88% recorded once. The treatment is: 19 received Ad26.COV2.S at low or high dose, single or two shots; five or six received placebo; per-sample allocation not given. It was on day 63 after the first vaccine or placebo injection that samples were taken. Sample: peripheral blood, taken in a trial of Ad26.COV2.S vaccine versus placebo. Receptor source: a person aged 18-65 years who received the Ad26.COV2.S COVID-19 vaccine or a placebo.

The V and J genes are TRBV10-3 and TRBJ1-5; the D is unclear. Trimming removed 3 bases from V and 2 bases from J, with 2 bases in between. The germline V gene encodes CDR1 ENHRY and CDR2 SYGVKD. This CDR3 has 12 amino acids. In nucleotides, the CDR3 is TGTGCCATCAGTGACGGCAATCAGCCCCAGCATTTT. Protein: CAISDGNQPQHF.

The rearrangement links TRBV10-3 to TRBJ1-2; D not resolved. The germline V gene encodes CDR1 ENHRY and CDR2 SYGVKD. There are 13 residues in the CDR3. V lost 4 bases to trimming and J lost 4 bases, with 10 bases between them. The CDR3 region is CAISGSAGYGYTF. In DNA form, the CDR3 reads TGTGCCATCAGTGGTTCGGCAGGCTATGGCTACACCTTC.

The rearrangement uses TRBV24-1 and TRBJ2-1, with 13 nucleotides matching TRBD2. The CDR3 is 16 residues long. Germline CDR1 KGHDR, CDR2 SFDVKD. Germline trimming cut 4 bases from V and 6 bases from J; bases unmatched to any gene: 5. This CDR3 is CATSDLGLAGANEQFF. CDR3 in DNA: TGTGCCACCAGTGACCTCGGACTAGCGGGAGCCAATGAGCAGTTCTTC.

The V call is TRBV3-1 (or the pseudogene TRBV3-2), the J call TRBJ2-1, with 7 bases that match TRBD2. Unmatched junction bases numbered 4, after V lost 3 bases and J lost 2 bases. The CDR3 runs to 15 residues. Germline V CDR1 and CDR2: LGHDT, YNNKEL (reference sequence). CDR3 DNA: TGTGCCAGCAGCCATCCTAGCGGCACCTACAATGAGCAGTTCTTC. It translates to CASSHPSGTYNEQFF.

The chain recombines TRBV5-3 with TRBJ1-2; 7 nucleotides match TRBD1. TRBV5-3 is an open reading frame, and its role is uncertain. With V trimmed by 4 bases and J by 0 bases, 9 bases remained unmatched. CDR3 length: 16 amino acids. The CDR3 region has the DNA TGTGCCAGAAGCGCGTCCGGGACAGAGACTAACTATGGCTACACCTTC. Translation gives CARSASGTETNYGYTF.

The chain links TRBV11-2 to TRBJ1-5, with D hard to call. The CDR3 has 14 residues. CDR1 and CDR2 from the germline V gene are SGHAT and FQNNGV. V shed 6 bases and J shed 9 bases, with 18 bases lying between them. CDR3 loop: CASSSGSLGRPQHF. The CDR3 bases are TGTGCCAGCAGTTCCGGGTCCCTAGGACGGCCCCAGCATTTT.

The CDR3 reads CASSALAGGKYEQYF. The CDR3 DNA follows: TGTGCCAGCAGTGCTCTAGCGGGTGGAAAATACGAGCAGTACTTC. V gene TRBV6-2 or TRBV6-3 combines with J gene TRBJ2-7; 8 positions match TRBD2. This CDR3 is built from 15 residues. Germline lookup yields CDR1 MNHEY and CDR2 SVGEGT. The junction had 10 bases not matched to a gene; V was cut back by 5 bases and J by 4 bases.

This rearrangement joins TRBV7-6 to TRBJ1-3, with 7 bases fitting TRBD1. CDR1 is SGHVS, CDR2 FNYEAQ, per germline. CDR3 length: 15 residues. J gave up 4 bases and V 1 base, and 4 bases lay outside the gene matches. This CDR3 is CASSLGPGQGNTIYF. The CDR3 DNA reads TGTGCCAGCAGCTTAGGCCCGGGACAGGGAAACACCATATATTTT. Based on the CDR3 plus reference TRBV7-6 and TRBJ1-3, the full variable domain is GAGVSQSPRYKVTKRGQDVALRCDPISGHVSLYWYRQALGQGPEFLTYFNYEAQQDKSGLPNDRFSAERPEGSISTLTIQRTEQRDSAMYRCASSLGPGQGNTIYFGEGSWLTVV.

This sequence joins TRBV9 and TRBJ2-5, with 7 nucleotides matching TRBD1. Trimming at V came to 4 bases and at J to 2 bases, leaving 5 bases not matched to a gene. The CDR3 totals 14 residues. CDR1 is SGDLS, CDR2 YYNGEE, per germline. The CDR3 is CASSRDRVQETQYF. The CDR3, as DNA: TGTGCCAGCAGCCGCGACAGGGTGCAAGAGACCCAGTACTTC.

The J gene is TRBJ2-6, the V gene TRBV6-6; no firm D call. The CDR3 covers 14 residues. Germline V gene sequence: CDR1 MNHNY, CDR2 SVGAGI (reference sequence). Trimming removed 7 bases from V and 0 bases from J, with 7 bases in between. Here the CDR3 reads CASTWGSGANVLTF. DNA for the CDR3: TGTGCCAGCACTTGGGGCTCTGGGGCCAACGTCCTGACTTTC.

The CDR3, as DNA: TGTGCCAGCAGCCCAACCGGGACTAGCGGGGGTGGGGAGACCCAGTACTTC. Translating gives CASSPTGTSGGGETQYF. The chain uses TRBV7-2 and TRBJ2-5; TRBD2 matches at 14 bases. J was trimmed by 5 bases and V by 5 bases; bases with no gene match: 10. This CDR3 region has 17 residues. Per germline, CDR1 SGHTA and CDR2 FQGNSA.

This chain connects TRBV5-1 to TRBJ2-3; 10 nucleotides align to TRBD2. The V and J ends lost 1 base and 2 bases, in that order; junction bases with no gene match: 4. Germline V gene lookup returns CDR1 SGHRS and CDR2 YFSETQ. This CDR3 comprises 16 residues. CDR3 DNA sequence: TGCGCCAGCAGCTTGATGACTAGCGGGTCCACAGATACGCAGTATTTT. As protein: CASSLMTSGSTDTQYF. The variable domain in full, with the rest retrieved from reference TRBV5-1 and TRBJ2-3, is KAGVTQTPRYLIKTRGQQVTLSCSPISGHRSVSWYQQTPGQGLQFLFEYFSETQRNKGNFPGRFSGRQFSNSRSEMNVSTLELGDSALYLCASSLMTSGSTDTQYFGPGTRLTVL.

Notes on this clone: Other DNA sequences of this sample code for an identical CDR3. The J gene is TRBJ1-5, the V gene TRBV18, with 7 bases identical to TRBD1. This CDR3 comprises 13 residues. The germline gives CDR1 KGHSH, CDR2 LQKENI. The ends lost 8 bases at V and 2 bases at J; junction bases unmatched: 3. In DNA form, the CDR3 reads TGTGCCAGCCGCACAGGGGGCAATCAGCCCCAGCATTTT. This codes for CASRTGGNQPQHF.

The chain is built from TRBV4-3 and TRBJ2-5; the match to TRBD2 covers 9 bases. CDR3 length equals 15 residues. V lost 0 bases, J lost 5 bases, and 4 bases stayed unmatched. From germline, CDR1 is LGHNA and CDR2 YSLEER. The CDR3 here is CASSQEASGDETQYF. The DNA for the CDR3 is TGCGCCAGCAGCCAAGAGGCTAGCGGGGATGAGACCCAGTACTTC.

This sequence joins TRBV5-1 and TRBJ2-7; 7 bases fit TRBD2. The CDR3 has 15 residues. The germline V gene has CDR1 SGHRS and CDR2 YFSETQ. V lost 4 bases to trimming and J lost 3 bases; unmatched junction nucleotides: 10. The DNA of the CDR3 is TGCGCCAGCAGCCTTGAGCTAGCGGTGAACTACGAGCAGTACTTC. It codes for CASSLELAVNYEQYF.

The gene calls are TRBV7-3 and TRBJ2-2, with TRBD2 as a possible D gene (5 bases). In germline, CDR1 is SGHTA, CDR2 FQGTGA. Between the trimmed V and J ends, which lost 0 bases and 5 bases, there was a span of 10 bases. CDR3 length equals 15 residues. CDR3 sequence reads: CASSLTGGPTGELFF. In DNA, the CDR3 is TGTGCCAGCAGCTTAACGGGCGGGCCGACCGGGGAGCTGTTTTTT.

The table lists this clone with a few counts. This chain links TRBV7-2 with TRBJ1-1; no clear D. The V gene's germline CDR1 is SGHTA and CDR2 FQGNSA. The V gene lost 8 bases and the J gene lost 7 bases, with 14 bases spanning the gap. This CDR3 region has 12 residues. The CDR3 DNA sequence: TGTGCCAGCGGGAAGATCGGGAGTGAAGCTTTCTTT. This sequence encodes CASGKIGSEAFF.

The J gene is TRBJ1-2, the V gene TRBV19, with a possible D match to TRBD1 (6 bases). Trimming took off 5 bases at V and 8 bases at J, with 21 bases between the two ends. CDR1 and CDR2 from the germline V gene are LNHDA and SQIVND (reference sequence). The length of the CDR3 is 15 residues. The CDR3 spells CASSPTTGAAGGYTF. The CDR3 bases are TGTGCCAGTAGTCCCACGACAGGTGCCGCTGGGGGCTACACCTTC.

The V gene is TRBV4-3, the J gene TRBJ2-2, with 7 bases fitting TRBD1. Germline V gene sequence: CDR1 LGHNA, CDR2 YSLEER. The V segment lost 1 base and the J segment 4 bases; nucleotides outside the gene matches: 6. The CDR3 length is 16 residues. The CDR3 reads CASSQADRAGTGELFF. The CDR3 nucleotides are TGCGCCAGCAGCCAAGCAGACAGGGCGGGCACCGGGGAGCTGTTTTTT.

The chain couples TRBV19 to TRBJ2-3, with TRBD2 identical over 8 bases. This CDR3 spans 13 amino acids. From germline, CDR1 is LNHDA and CDR2 SQIVND (reference sequence). The junction had 2 bases not matched to a gene; V was cut back by 5 bases and J by 4 bases. CDR3 nucleotide sequence: TGTGCCAGTAGTGTGGGACTAGCAGATACGCAGTATTTT. It is translated as CASSVGLADTQYF.

This clone has only one observation. The chain combines TRBV4-2 with TRBJ1-4; a weak D match, TRBD1 (6 bases). The CDR3 is 13 residues long. Germline V gene lookup returns CDR1 LGHNA and CDR2 YNFKEQ. V gave up 0 bases and J gave up 14 bases, with 13 bases separating them. The CDR3 bases are TGTGCCAGCAGCCAAGAGCAGGGGCGGAGGCTGTTTTTT. It yields the protein CASSQEQGRRLFF.

This clone was observed a single time. This chain joins TRBV9 and TRBJ1-2; no firm D call. Per the germline V gene, CDR1 is SGDLS and CDR2 is YYNGEE. V shed 4 bases and J shed 1 base, with 17 bases lying between them. This CDR3 has 16 amino acids. The CDR3 loop reads CASSPTLGGYNYGYTF. Written as DNA, the CDR3 is TGTGCCAGCAGCCCTACTCTGGGTGGGTATAACTATGGCTACACCTTC.